The clone carrying this TCR beta chain was detected many times. Antigen: not known. The sample originates from a study of identical twins. Overall study results and limits: Twin pairs' shared out-of-frame alpha sequences were enriched in low generation probability.

The CDR3 extends over 14 amino acids. The germline V and J ends were trimmed by 2 bases and 4 bases, with 11 bases remaining between them. The germline V gene has CDR1 MNHNS and CDR2 SASEGT. TCRdb analysed the 5' RACE reads with MiXCR anew, one entry per CDR3 protein. The sample holds approximately 280,000 distinct CDR3 sequences, around 8.8% seen once. These data were likewise used in another study, on yellow fever vaccine responses in identical twins. That work adds: Reportedly, the T cell response mounted by twins to vaccine seemed partly convergent, partly personalized.

The chain links TRBV6-1 to TRBJ1-1; D is unresolved. The sequencing sample was made of memory (CD45RO+) T cells sorted from blood. The clonotype comes from a woman between 18 and 29 years old in good health. In DNA form, the CDR3 reads TGTGCCAGCAGTGAATTTGGGTATGGCACTGAAGCTTTCTTT. Protein product: CASSEFGYGTEAFF.